A selection of T cell receptor beta chains follows, all from one sample in a study of blood T cell repertoires in COVID-19. Generated by immunoSEQ multiplex PCR, the TCRdb table keeps only in-frame clones and is missing some. The sample holds 30,000 to 40,000 clones, roughly 80% seen once. Sample: peripheral blood. The receptors here all came from a man aged 60 to 75 in a cohort sampled during active COVID-19. CDR3s include the opening cysteine and the closing phenylalanine or tryptophan. The D gene is left open where the match is weak. Size is stated for part of the rows, as once, few or many counts, or as a class when the clone is expanded.

abundance	j_gene	v_gene	d_gene	CDR3aa	CDR3nt
NA	TRBJ2-1	TRBV9	NA	CASSVETEYNEQFF	TGTGCCAGCAGCGTAGAGACGGAGTACAATGAGCAGTTCTTC
NA	TRBJ2-2	TRBV19	TRBD1	CASGTVVTGELFF	TGTGCCAGCGGGACAGTTGTCACCGGGGAGCTGTTTTTT
NA	TRBJ1-2	TRBV5-4	NA	CASRTPADRGYTF	TGTGCCAGCAGAACCCCAGCGGACAGAGGCTACACCTTC
NA	TRBJ1-2	TRBV19	NA	CAIGGDGLYGYTF	TGTGCCATTGGGGGGGACGGTTTATATGGCTACACCTTC
NA	TRBJ1-5	TRBV28	NA	CASTREVGNQPQHF	TGTGCCAGCACGAGGGAGGTGGGCAATCAGCCCCAGCATTTT
NA	TRBJ1-4	TRBV9	NA	CASSAEDRTNEKLFF	TGTGCCAGCAGCGCCGAGGACAGAACTAATGAAAAACTGTTTTTT
NA	TRBJ2-7	TRBV4-1	TRBD2	CASSQGLAGEQYF	TGCGCCAGCAGTCAAGGACTAGCGGGGGAGCAGTACTTC
NA	TRBJ2-3	TRBV11-3	NA	CASSLGRGADTQYF	TGTGCCAGCAGCTTAGGCCGGGGTGCAGATACGCAGTATTTT
NA	TRBJ2-1	TRBV20-1	TRBD2	CSASPQTSVYNEQFF	TGCAGTGCTAGTCCCCAGACTAGCGTCTACAATGAGCAGTTCTTC
NA	TRBJ2-7	TRBV7-8	NA	CASSARGSYEQYF	TGTGCCAGCAGCGCTCGGGGCTCCTACGAGCAGTACTTC
few	TRBJ1-6	TRBV18	TRBD1	CASAASQGVNSPLHF	TGTGCCAGCGCAGCCTCACAGGGGGTGAATTCACCCCTCCACTTT
NA	TRBJ1-1	TRBV29-1	TRBD1	CSGDRGGNTEAFF	TGCAGCGGTGACAGGGGCGGAAACACTGAAGCTTTCTTT
NA	TRBJ2-1	TRBV25-1	NA	CASSSGSEQFF	TGTGCCAGCAGTTCTGGCAGTGAGCAGTTCTTC
NA	TRBJ1-1	TRBV10-3	NA	CAISAGAAGNTEAFF	TGTGCCATCAGTGCAGGGGCGGCTGGGAACACTGAAGCTTTCTTT
NA	TRBJ2-3	TRBV7-9	TRBD2	CASSSTGTYSGDTQYF	TGTGCCAGCAGCTCGACCGGGACTTATAGCGGGGATACGCAGTATTTT
NA	TRBJ2-5	TRBV7-8	TRBD2	CASSLETSGGAGLIKTQYF	TGTGCCAGCAGCTTAGAGACTAGCGGGGGGGCTGGTTTAATAAAGACCCAGTACTTC
NA	TRBJ1-2	TRBV5-1	TRBD1	CASSLGDRNYGYTF	TGCGCCAGCAGCTTGGGGGACAGAAACTATGGCTACACCTTC
NA	TRBJ2-1	TRBV3-1/TRBV3-2	TRBD2	CASSQDGRAGDNEQFF	TGTGCCAGCAGCCAAGACGGCAGGGCGGGGGACAATGAGCAGTTCTTC
NA	TRBJ1-1	TRBV4-1	NA	CASSQEPGMNTEAFF	TGCGCCAGCAGCCAAGAGCCAGGGATGAACACTGAAGCTTTCTTT
NA	TRBJ1-2	TRBV5-1	TRBD1	CASSRAPGQGSGGYTF	TGCGCCAGCAGCCGTGCTCCGGGACAGGGGTCTGGCGGCTACACCTTC
NA	TRBJ2-7	TRBV30	TRBD1	CAWKPRGSNYEQYF	TGTGCCTGGAAACCCAGGGGGTCGAACTACGAGCAGTACTTC
NA	TRBJ1-1	TRBV6-2/TRBV6-3	NA	CASSYTDHRLNTEAFF	TGTGCCAGCAGTTACACCGACCACAGGTTGAACACTGAAGCTTTCTTT
once	TRBJ2-1	TRBV29-1	NA	CSAPKGGGNEQFF	TGCAGCGCCCCAAAGGGGGGAGGGAATGAGCAGTTCTTC
NA	TRBJ2-1	TRBV28	NA	CASSLRQVPYNEQFF	TGTGCCAGCAGTTTAAGACAGGTACCCTACAATGAGCAGTTCTTC
NA	TRBJ2-5	TRBV19	NA	CASSMAGGETQYF	TGTGCCAGTAGTATGGCCGGCGGGGAGACCCAGTACTTC
once	TRBJ1-2	TRBV9	TRBD1	CASSVGFSQGRGGYTF	TGTGCCAGCAGCGTAGGATTTTCACAGGGGCGGGGCGGCTACACCTTC
NA	TRBJ2-3	TRBV5-1	NA	CASSVDSSADTQYF	TGCGCCAGCAGCGTGGATTCTAGCGCAGATACGCAGTATTTT
NA	TRBJ2-3	TRBV5-1	TRBD2	CASRAGDVDTQYF	TGCGCCAGCAGGGCGGGGGACGTCGATACGCAGTATTTT
NA	TRBJ2-4	TRBV7-8	NA	CASRDEDIQYF	TGTGCCAGCCGGGATGAGGACATTCAGTACTTC
NA	TRBJ2-1	TRBV28	TRBD2	CASNPPTGLVPHEQFF	TGTGCCAGCAACCCACCCACGGGACTAGTTCCCCATGAGCAGTTCTTC
NA	TRBJ2-6	TRBV7-2	TRBD1	CASSTSWGQGFSGANVLTF	TGTGCCAGCAGCACCAGTTGGGGACAGGGTTTCTCTGGGGCCAACGTCCTGACTTTC
once	TRBJ2-3	TRBV11-2	NA	CASSLSTDTQYF	TGTGCCAGCAGCTTATCTACAGATACGCAGTATTTT
NA	TRBJ2-7	TRBV5-1	NA	CASNLAGSSYEQYF	TGCGCCAGCAACCTCGCGGGTAGCTCCTACGAGCAGTACTTC
once	TRBJ1-6	TRBV28	NA	CATRQGAMSYNSPLHF	TGTGCCACCAGACAAGGGGCTATGTCCTATAATTCACCCCTCCACTTT
few	TRBJ2-1	TRBV6-4	TRBD2	CASSGNGRSASEQFF	TGTGCCAGCAGTGGAAACGGGAGGTCGGCTTCTGAGCAGTTCTTC
NA	TRBJ2-7	TRBV24-1	NA	CATSDVYEQYF	TGTGCCACCAGTGATGTATACGAGCAGTACTTC
NA	TRBJ1-1	TRBV7-9	NA	CASSLVGAVNAEAFF	TGTGCCAGCAGCTTAGTTGGGGCCGTGAACGCTGAAGCTTTCTTT
NA	TRBJ2-4	TRBV5-6	NA	CASSLRHGKNIQYF	TGTGCCAGCAGCTTGCGACACGGCAAAAACATTCAGTACTTC
NA	TRBJ1-4	TRBV4-2	TRBD1	CASSTQGAGEKLFF	TGTGCCAGCAGCACACAGGGGGCAGGCGAAAAACTGTTTTTT
NA	TRBJ1-3	TRBV10-3	NA	CAVSPGNTIYF	TGTGCCGTCTCCCCTGGAAACACCATATATTTT
NA	TRBJ2-7	TRBV6-1	NA	CASSEVGQKYEQYF	TGTGCCAGCAGTGAAGTCGGACAAAAATACGAGCAGTACTTC
NA	TRBJ1-5	TRBV28	NA	CASSSGGSSNQPQHF	TGTGCCAGCAGTTCGGGGGGGAGTAGCAATCAGCCCCAGCATTTT
NA	TRBJ1-2	TRBV10-3	NA	CAISPGTNYGYTF	TGTGCCATCAGTCCCGGGACAAACTATGGCTACACCTTC